The clone carrying this T cell receptor (beta chain) was counted only a few times. Preparation of the TCRbeta library used unique molecular identifiers. TCRdb passed the PCR reads through MiXCR, listing each CDR3 protein once. Counted here are 450,000 to 600,000 distinct CDR3 sequences, about 33% occurring once; the ten biggest clones make up around 2.4%. V lost 6 bases to trimming and J lost 8 bases; unmatched junction nucleotides: 7. Germline assignment: CDR1 DFQATT and CDR2 SNEGSKA (reference sequence). This CDR3 has 13 residues. This sample is part of a study of T-cell reconstitution after alpha-beta-depleted transplantation in children.

The specimen was PBMCs from the stem cell graft donor, collected from the stem cell graft. The rearrangement joins TRBV20-1 to TRBJ1-2, with 12 bases identical to TRBD1. This TCR derives from a human donor who donated a stem cell graft to a child with aplastic anemia. CDR3 nucleotides: TGCAGTGCGGCGGGACAGGGGGCGCGAGGCTACACCTTC. As protein: CSAAGQGARGYTF.